One sample yielded the 23 T cell receptor beta chains listed below, sequenced in a study of response to subunit inactivated influenza vaccine. TCRdb fed the RT-PCR reads into MiXCR, producing one record per CDR3 protein. The sample contains approximately 500,000 distinct CDR3 sequences, 20% to 25% of which appear only once. The sample was also linked to a second study, of T cells expressing NK-cell markers. That work adds: In generating TCR beta cDNA, 5'RACE template switching with UMIs was used.

Specimen: CD4+ T cells sorted from PBMCs, collected about 12 days after vaccination. The receptors shown here come from a man in his forties or fifties who received an inactivated influenza vaccine.

This clonotype was picked up a small number of times. The chain combines TRBV4-3 with TRBJ1-1, with D unresolved. The CDR3 extends over 15 amino acids. Trimming shortened V by 0 bases and J by 4 bases, and 12 bases separated the two germline ends. Germline V CDR1 and CDR2: LGHNA, YSLEER. The CDR3, as DNA: TGCGCCAGCAGCCAAGAACTGGGGAGGATCACTGAAGCTTTCTTT. This encodes CASSQELGRITEAFF.

This clonotype was seen a handful of times. V gene TRBV12-3 or TRBV12-4 combines with J gene TRBJ1-2; D unclear. V lost 1 base and J lost 2, with 8 bases in between. The CDR3 runs to 14 residues. This CDR3 is CASSLGVSNYGYTF. CDR3 bases: TGTGCCAGCAGTTTAGGGGTCAGCAACTATGGCTACACCTTC.

The table lists this clonotype with a few counts. The chain combines TRBV7-2 with TRBJ2-3; D may be TRBD2 (7 bases). This CDR3 comprises 17 residues. Germline CDR1 and CDR2: SGHTA and FQGNSA. V was pared by 3 bases and J by 2 bases, with 18 bases between. CDR3 bases: TGTGCCAGCAGCTTGAGGGGGGGGGTTTCTTTCACAGATACGCAGTATTTT. This translates into CASSLRGGVSFTDTQYF.

The rearrangement uses TRBV3-1 and TRBJ2-7, with TRBD2 matching over 7 bases. Per the germline V gene, CDR1 is LGHDT and CDR2 is YNNKEL (reference sequence). V trimming: 4 bases; J trimming: 3 bases; junction bases outside the gene matches: 6. The CDR3 is 14 amino acids. The CDR3 loop reads CASSRGLVDYEQYF. CDR3 nucleotide sequence: TGTGCCAGCAGCCGCGGACTAGTTGACTACGAGCAGTACTTC.

This clonotype was counted once. This rearrangement joins TRBV6-2 or TRBV6-3 to TRBJ2-2; D perhaps matches TRBD2 (6 bases). The CDR3 is 13 residues long. V was cut by 10 bases and J by 5 bases, with 14 bases left in between. CDR1 and CDR2 from the germline V gene are MNHEY and SVGEGT. The CDR3 DNA is TGTGCCACCGGTTCGGGGGAGACCGGGGAGCTGTTTTTT. This translates into CATGSGETGELFF.

The chain has TRBV5-1 and TRBJ2-7, with TRBD2 matching over 9 bases. The CDR3 runs to 16 residues. CDR1 SGHRS and CDR2 YFSETQ come from the germline V gene. The ends lost 4 bases at V and 2 bases at J; junction bases unmatched: 10. This chain's CDR3 is CASSPETSGPTYEQYF. The CDR3 nucleotides are TGCGCCAGCAGCCCAGAAACTAGCGGGCCTACCTACGAGCAGTACTTC. The full variable domain, in which reference TRBV5-1 and TRBJ2-7 provide the parts outside the CDR3, is KAGVTQTPRYLIKTRGQQVTLSCSPISGHRSVSWYQQTPGQGLQFLFEYFSETQRNKGNFPGRFSGRQFSNSRSEMNVSTLELGDSALYLCASSPETSGPTYEQYFGPGTRLTVT.

The chain combines TRBV18 with TRBJ1-3, with a possible D match to TRBD1 (5 bases). Germline V gives CDR1 KGHSH, CDR2 LQKENI. V dropped 1 base and J dropped 1 base, with 8 bases sitting between them. This CDR3 contains 15 residues. This CDR3 is CASSPQGRSGNTIYF. The CDR3, as DNA: TGTGCCAGCTCACCACAGGGGCGTTCTGGAAACACCATATATTTT. The complete variable domain, with remaining parts taken from reference TRBV18 and TRBJ1-3, reads NAGVMQNPRHLVRRRGQEARLRCSPMKGHSHVYWYRQLPEEGLKFMVYLQKENIIDESGMPKERFSAEFPKEGPSILRIQQVVRGDSAAYFCASSPQGRSGNTIYFGEGSWLTVV.

The chain joins TRBV9 to TRBJ2-3, with 10 nucleotides matching TRBD2. The V gene end was trimmed by 4 bases and the J gene end by 2 bases; junction bases not matched to a gene: 7. Per the germline V gene, CDR1 is SGDLS and CDR2 is YYNGEE. The CDR3 has 16 residues. This chain's CDR3 is CASSPRGLAATDTQYF. CDR3 nucleotides: TGTGCCAGCAGCCCCCGCGGACTAGCGGCCACAGATACGCAGTATTTT.

This clonotype was counted a few times. The chain employs TRBV11-2 and TRBJ2-7; D gene ambiguous. The CDR3 consists of 14 residues. V was shortened by 0 bases and J by 9 bases, with 15 bases between the two germline ends. In germline, CDR1 is SGHAT, CDR2 FQNNGV. The CDR3 DNA is TGTGCCAGCAGCTTAGAAGTTCAGAAGGTTGGGCAGTACTTC. Amino acid sequence: CASSLEVQKVGQYF.

The V gene is TRBV24-1, the J gene TRBJ2-2; weak D call: TRBD1 (6 bases). This CDR3 has 14 amino acids. V was shortened by 4 bases and J by 6 bases, with 11 bases between the two germline ends. CDR1 and CDR2 (germline): KGHDR, SFDVKD. CDR3 residues: CATSDTGLAGELFF. CDR3 bases: TGTGCCACCAGTGACACAGGGTTAGCCGGGGAGCTGTTTTTT.

This clonotype was observed a few times. The chain employs TRBV30 and TRBJ2-5, with a possible D match to TRBD2 (5 bases). The CDR3 loop spans 14 amino acids. The germline V gene has CDR1 GTSNPN and CDR2 SVGIG (reference sequence). V was clipped by 2 bases and J by 5 bases, with 15 bases between them. The CDR3 reads CAWSWVASRETQYF. The CDR3 DNA follows: TGTGCCTGGAGTTGGGTCGCTAGCCGGGAGACCCAGTACTTC.

The chain recombines TRBV29-1 with TRBJ2-1; 12 bases fit TRBD2. J was trimmed by 9 bases and V by 2 bases; bases with no gene match: 8. The CDR3 is made up of 15 amino acids. From germline, CDR1 is SQVTM and CDR2 ANQGSEA. For the CDR3, the DNA is TGCAGCGTTGAATCCCGACTAGCGGGAGTGACTGAGCAGTTCTTC. Translating it yields CSVESRLAGVTEQFF.

V is TRBV15 and J is TRBJ1-1, with D unresolved. CDR1 is LNHNV and CDR2 is YYDKDF in the germline V gene (reference sequence). Between the trimmed V and J ends, which lost 0 bases and 1 base, there was a span of 6 bases. The CDR3 runs to 14 residues. The CDR3 sequence is CATSRETKNTEAFF. In DNA form, the CDR3 reads TGTGCCACCAGCAGAGAGACCAAGAACACTGAAGCTTTCTTT.

This clonotype was observed a few times. The V and J genes are TRBV7-9 and TRBJ1-1, with D possibly TRBD1 on 6 matching bases. Germline loops: CDR1 SEHNR, CDR2 FQNEAQ (reference sequence). The CDR3 length is 14 residues. V gave up 2 bases and J gave up 2 bases, with 9 bases separating them. CDR3 nucleotides: TGTGCCAGCAGCTTATTAGGGGGTAACACTGAAGCTTTCTTT. Protein: CASSLLGGNTEAFF.

This clonotype showed up just a few times. The chain has TRBV6-5 and TRBJ2-7; maybe TRBD2 (5 bases). The germline V gene encodes CDR1 MNHEY and CDR2 SVGAGI. The V end was cut by 0 bases, the J end by 0 bases, with 12 bases between. The CDR3 totals 16 residues. The CDR3: CASSYSRAVNSYEQYF. The DNA of the CDR3 is TGTGCCAGCAGTTACTCGAGGGCAGTAAACTCCTACGAGCAGTACTTC.

The chain joins TRBV4-3 to TRBJ1-6; D is ambiguous. Germline CDR1 LGHNA, CDR2 YSLEER. V gave up 0 bases and J gave up 7 bases, with 10 bases separating them. This CDR3 has 15 amino acids. The CDR3 loop reads CASSQDYFGNSPLHF. CDR3 nucleotide sequence: TGCGCCAGCAGCCAAGATTATTTCGGAAATTCACCCCTCCACTTT.

There are many counts of this clonotype. The CDR3 protein is CASSSLGGGNTDTQYF. The DNA for the CDR3 is TGTGCCAGCAGCTCCCTTGGCGGGGGGAACACAGATACGCAGTATTTT. V is TRBV7-2 and J is TRBJ2-3; 8 positions match TRBD2. There are 16 residues in the CDR3. CDR1 and CDR2 (germline): SGHTA, FQGNSA. J gave up 2 bases and V 4 bases, and 8 bases lay outside the gene matches.

This clonotype was seen a handful of times. The chain uses TRBV4-1 and TRBJ2-3, with a tentative D call TRBD2 (5 bases). Deletions cut 1 base from V and 6 bases from J, with 14 bases between. CDR3 length: 15 residues. The V gene's germline CDR1 is MGHRA and CDR2 YSYEKL. The CDR3 DNA sequence: TGCGCCAGCAGCCAAGGTAGCTGGAGGTCTGATACGCAGTATTTT. This gives the protein CASSQGSWRSDTQYF.

The chain joins TRBV4-3 to TRBJ2-1, with 10 positions matching TRBD2. Germline CDR1 and CDR2: LGHNA and YSLEER. The CDR3 extends over 17 amino acids. The trim removed 0 bases at V and 8 bases at J, leaving 10 bases unmatched. The CDR3 here is CASSQDLASGSTYEQFF. As DNA, the CDR3 is TGCGCCAGCAGCCAAGATCTGGCTAGCGGGAGTACGTATGAGCAGTTCTTC.

This rearrangement joins TRBV6-2 or TRBV6-3 to TRBJ2-7; 9 nucleotides agree with TRBD1. The CDR3 has 15 residues. Looked up from germline, CDR1 is MNHEY and CDR2 is SVGEGT. The trim removed 6 bases at V and 0 bases at J, leaving 6 bases unmatched. As DNA, the CDR3 is TGTGCCAGCAGGTCGGGACAGGGAATCTCCTACGAGCAGTACTTC. It encodes CASRSGQGISYEQYF.

The table lists this clonotype with many counts. The V gene is TRBV6-5, the J gene TRBJ2-7; the D is unclear. CDR3 length: 14 amino acids. CDR1 is MNHEY, CDR2 SVGAGI, per germline. Trimming stripped 0 bases from V and 3 bases from J, with 9 bases between. CDR3 nucleotide sequence: TGTGCCAGCAGTTACTCCCAATCGAGCTACGAGCAGTACTTC. This encodes CASSYSQSSYEQYF.

This clonotype was found many times. The V gene is TRBV11-1, the J gene TRBJ2-7; D call uncertain. The CDR3 has 18 amino acids. V lost 3 bases and J 2 bases, leaving 23 bases between the germline ends. CDR1 is SGHAT, CDR2 FQDESV, per germline (reference sequence). CDR3 amino acids: CASSLVRGRTDGAYEQYF. CDR3 nucleotide sequence: TGTGCCAGCAGCTTGGTTAGAGGACGGACGGATGGAGCCTACGAGCAGTACTTC.

The chain combines TRBV20-1 with TRBJ2-2; D remains ambiguous. CDR3 length: 12 amino acids. The germline gives CDR1 DFQATT, CDR2 SNEGSKA (reference sequence). V lost 1 base to trimming and J lost 7 bases, with 7 bases between them. The CDR3, as DNA: TGCAGTGCTAGAGGCCCCAACGGGGAGCTGTTTTTT. Protein product: CSARGPNGELFF.